What follows are 3 T cell receptor beta chains derived from one specimen sequenced in a study of blood T cells in healthy people across ages. Combining a sample-barcoded 5' primer with a J-beta primer mix, a second PCR ran for 7 to 11 cycles. One entry per CDR3 protein results from TCRdb running MiXCR on the 5' RACE reads. This table holds approximately 820,000 distinct CDR3 sequences, around 43% found once. Sequenced input: blood. The receptors originated from a man aged 55 to 70 in good health.

This clonotype showed up just a few times. This chain links TRBV6-5 with TRBJ2-7; unclear D gene. The V end was cut by 0 bases, the J end by 4 bases, with 13 bases between. This CDR3 region has 15 residues. In germline, CDR1 is MNHEY, CDR2 SVGAGI. The CDR3 protein is CASSYSATLRYEQYF. The DNA of the CDR3 is TGTGCCAGCAGTTACTCGGCTACCCTCCGATACGAGCAGTACTTC.

The sample holds a few counts of this clonotype. The rearrangement links TRBV9 to TRBJ2-1; tentatively, D is TRBD1 (7 bases). Looked up from germline, CDR1 is SGDLS and CDR2 is YYNGEE. V was pared by 1 base and J by 8 bases, with 16 bases between. CDR3 size: 15 residues. CDR3 sequence: CASSVRQGGVDEQFF. CDR3 coding DNA: TGTGCCAGCAGCGTACGCCAGGGGGGCGTTGATGAGCAGTTCTTC.

This clonotype was counted at least ten times. The V and J genes are TRBV29-1 and TRBJ1-2, with 7 bases aligning to TRBD1. Per germline, CDR1 SQVTM and CDR2 ANQGSEA. This CDR3 spans 12 amino acids. With 4 bases clipped from V and 4 bases from J, the junction kept 3 bases outside the gene matches. CDR3 loop: CSVAQGGYGYTF. The CDR3 coding sequence is TGCAGCGTTGCGCAGGGGGGCTATGGCTACACCTTC.